The 12 T cell receptor beta chains below all came from one sample that was sequenced in a study of identical twins. Via MiXCR, TCRdb re-called the 5' RACE reads, giving one row per CDR3 protein. The sample includes roughly 1.6 million distinct CDR3 sequences, around a third of them seen just once. The sample consisted of cord blood. Receptors originate from a newborn girl in good health.

CDR3 sequence (DNA): TGCGCCAGCAGCTCCGCAGCGGGGGGTGCTGAGACCCAGTACTTC. It translates to CASSSAAGGAETQYF. This chain joins TRBV5-1 and TRBJ2-5, with TRBD2 matching 9 bases. The CDR3 spans 15 residues. J was trimmed by 5 bases and V by 3 bases; bases with no gene match: 8. CDR1 is SGHRS and CDR2 is YFSETQ in the germline V gene.

The rearrangement joins TRBV6-1 to TRBJ2-2; the D gene is possibly TRBD2 (5 bases). The CDR3 runs to 15 residues. Deletions cut 3 bases from V and 1 base from J, with 9 bases between. Germline loops: CDR1 MNHNS, CDR2 SASEGT. The CDR3 spells CASSERGMNTGELFF. The CDR3 region has the DNA TGTGCCAGCAGTGAGCGAGGGATGAACACCGGGGAGCTGTTTTTT.

The chain has TRBV14 and TRBJ2-5; possibly TRBD2 for D (6 bases). The CDR3 has 14 amino acids. Looked up from germline, CDR1 is SGHDN and CDR2 is FVKESK. The ends were cut back, 0 bases at V and 4 bases at J, with 9 bases in the middle. CDR3 nucleotide sequence: TGTGCCAGCAGCCAAGATTGGAGGGGAGAGACCCAGTACTTC. It translates to CASSQDWRGETQYF. Full variable domain (missing parts from reference TRBV14 and TRBJ2-5): EAGVTQFPSHSVIEKGQTVTLRCDPISGHDNLYWYRRVMGKEIKFLLHFVKESKQDESGMPNNRFLAERTGGTYSTLKVQPAELEDSGVYFCASSQDWRGETQYFGPGTRLLVL.

V is TRBV20-1 and J is TRBJ2-3; TRBD2 aligns across 8 bases. Germline assignment: CDR1 DFQATT and CDR2 SNEGSKA (reference sequence). Trimming removed 1 base from V and 3 bases from J; junction bases left unmatched: 6. This CDR3 comprises 15 residues. The CDR3 region has the DNA TGCAGTGCTAGAGCTGGAGCGGGAGTAACAGATACGCAGTATTTT. Protein: CSARAGAGVTDTQYF.

CDR3 nucleotides: TGTGCCAGTAGTAAGGAGCGGGGGAGTGTTGAGACCCAGTACTTC. Its translation is CASSKERGSVETQYF. V usage is TRBV19 and J usage is TRBJ2-5; 8 bases are shared with TRBD2. There are 15 residues in the CDR3. Germline CDR1 and CDR2: LNHDA and SQIVND (reference sequence). V was clipped by 4 bases and J by 5 bases; unmatched bases: 9.

In nucleotides, the CDR3 is TGTGCCAGCAGCTTAGAGCAGGGGACTAACACTTGGTACAATGAGCAGTTCTTC. Translating gives CASSLEQGTNTWYNEQFF. The chain couples TRBV7-9 to TRBJ2-1, with D possibly matching TRBD2 (7 bases). V shed 1 base and J shed 4 bases, with 20 bases lying between them. The CDR3 loop spans 18 amino acids. The V gene's germline CDR1 is SEHNR and CDR2 FQNEAQ (reference sequence).

J is TRBJ1-4 and V is TRBV20-1; D ambiguous. The V end was cut by 5 bases, the J end by 2 bases, with 9 bases between. Germline CDR1 and CDR2: DFQATT and SNEGSKA (reference sequence). The CDR3 spans 13 residues. The CDR3 protein is CSAQEGTNEKLFF. The CDR3 region has the DNA TGCAGTGCTCAGGAAGGCACTAATGAAAAACTGTTTTTT.

The table lists this clonotype with a few counts. The genes are TRBV6-1 and TRBJ2-5; D is perhaps TRBD1 (6 bases). There are 17 residues in the CDR3. V was cut by 9 bases and J by 11 bases, with 34 bases left in between. Looked up from germline, CDR1 is MNHNS and CDR2 is SASEGT. CDR3 sequence: CARSQGWGMVPNNEQYF. CDR3 nucleotides: TGTGCCAGAAGCCAGGGGTGGGGGATGGTGCCTAATAATGAGCAGTACTTC.

J is TRBJ2-7 and V is TRBV21-1. TRBV21-1 is reported as a pseudogene. CDR3 length: 16 amino acids. The CDR3 nucleotides are TGTGCCAGCAGTAAAAATGTTCGTCTAGAACCCTACGAGCAGTACTTC. It translates to CASSKNVRLEPYEQYF.

CDR3 amino acids: CASSSAIAGGIRDEQFF. The CDR3, as DNA: TGTGCCAGCAGCTCAGCCATAGCGGGGGGGATCAGGGATGAGCAGTTCTTC. The chain combines TRBV13 with TRBJ2-1; 11 nucleotides align to TRBD2. The germline gives CDR1 PRHDT, CDR2 FYEKMQ (reference sequence). The CDR3 runs 17 residues. The trim removed 4 bases at V and 8 bases at J, leaving 13 bases unmatched.

The chain joins TRBV19 to TRBJ1-6; the D is unclear. V was shortened by 3 bases and J by 0 bases, with 6 bases between the two germline ends. The CDR3 contains 15 residues. Per germline, CDR1 LNHDA and CDR2 SQIVND (reference sequence). DNA of the CDR3: TGTGCCAGTAGTATGCAGAGCTCCTATAATTCACCCCTCCACTTT. Encoded protein: CASSMQSSYNSPLHF.

The CDR3 sequence is CSAQGGRGGYQPQHF. In DNA, the CDR3 is TGCAGTGCTCAAGGTGGGAGGGGCGGTTATCAGCCCCAGCATTTT. The chain employs TRBV20-1 and TRBJ1-5; tentative D call: TRBD1 (5 bases). This CDR3 is built from 15 residues. Germline V CDR1 and CDR2: DFQATT, SNEGSKA (reference sequence). V was clipped by 5 bases and J by 5 bases, with 19 bases between them.